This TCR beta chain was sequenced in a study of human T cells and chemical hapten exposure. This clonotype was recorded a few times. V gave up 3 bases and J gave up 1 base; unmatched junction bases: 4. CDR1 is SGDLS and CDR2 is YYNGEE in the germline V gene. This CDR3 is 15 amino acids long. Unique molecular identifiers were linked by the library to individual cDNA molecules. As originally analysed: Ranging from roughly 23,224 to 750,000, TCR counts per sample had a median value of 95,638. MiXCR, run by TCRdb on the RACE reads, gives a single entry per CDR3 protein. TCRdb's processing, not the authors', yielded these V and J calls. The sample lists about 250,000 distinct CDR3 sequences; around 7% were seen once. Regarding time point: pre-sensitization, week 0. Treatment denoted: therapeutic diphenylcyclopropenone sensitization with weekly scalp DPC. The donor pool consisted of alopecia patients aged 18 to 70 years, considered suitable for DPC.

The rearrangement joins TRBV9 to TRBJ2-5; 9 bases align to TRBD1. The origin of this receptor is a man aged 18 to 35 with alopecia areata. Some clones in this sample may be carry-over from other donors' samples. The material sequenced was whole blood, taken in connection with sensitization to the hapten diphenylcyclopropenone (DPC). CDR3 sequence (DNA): TGTGCCAGCAGCGCGAGGGACAGGGCCCAAGAGACCCAGTACTTC. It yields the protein CASSARDRAQETQYF.